This TCR beta chain was identified during a study of T cells in Graves' hyperthyroidism and ophthalmopathy. Study as a whole: At the time of initial diagnosis and before any treatment, peripheral blood was collected.

V was pared by 4 bases and J by 11 bases, with 8 bases of the junction left unmatched. The V gene's germline CDR1 is MDHEN and CDR2 SYDVKM. The length of the CDR3 is 13 residues. This clonotype was recorded many times. What it binds is unknown. Clinical symptoms, serum thyroxine and TRAb, thyroid ultrasound and orbital computed tomography together formed the diagnostic basis. Authors of the study amplified TCR beta CDR3 regions from RNA transcripts. In the first-round RT-PCR of the TCR CDR3, the HTBI primer set was used. A single record per CDR3 protein comes from TCRdb applying MiXCR to the multiplex PCR reads. Found here are about 400,000 distinct CDR3 sequences, approximately 13% of them singletons; the top ten hold approximately 5.3%. Study observations and caveats: Using 13 V-J features, a model discriminated ophthalmopathy from stable hyperthyroidism. Blood also showed most of the thyroid clonotypes that were expanded above 0.001.

Sequencing was carried out using blood. The clonotype was recovered from a woman younger than 30 with Graves' hyperthyroidism. The V and J genes are TRBV28 and TRBJ1-1, with TRBD1 matching 9 bases. The CDR3 nucleotides read TGTGCCAGCAGTTGGGGACAGGGAGCAGGGGCTTTCTTT. This codes for CASSWGQGAGAFF.